This TCR beta chain stems from a study of control samples from healthy donors and cancer patients. Libraries were prepared by immunoSEQ multiplex PCR; TCRdb keeps only in-frame clonotypes and omits some of them. The sample holds 120,000 or so clones, about 89% seen once. V shed 3 bases and J shed 2 bases, with 25 bases lying between them. Germline CDR1 and CDR2: SQVTM and ANQGSEA. This CDR3 has 18 amino acids. V and J are TRBV29-1 and TRBJ1-2; maybe TRBD1 (6 bases). The sequenced sample consisted of blood. The TCR was taken from a man between 60 and 70 years old in good health. The CDR3: CSVDFLGARGENNYGYTF. Written as DNA, the CDR3 is TGCAGCGTTGATTTTTTGGGTGCCAGGGGAGAAAACAACTATGGCTACACCTTC.